The rows below give T cell receptor beta chains drawn from one sample of a study of blood T cell repertoires in COVID-19. The repertoire was sequenced with immunoSEQ multiplex PCR; TCRdb's copy has only in-frame clones and lacks some. The data contain approximately 210,000 clones, roughly 87% of them seen just once; the ten biggest clones take up roughly 7.2%. Sequencing input: PBMCs or T cells enriched from blood (not recorded which). The receptors were sampled from a man aged 25 to 45 in a cohort exposed to, infected with or recovered from COVID-19 (not recorded which). The CDR3 runs from the conserved cysteine through the conserved F or W. The D gene is left open where the match is weak. Clone size is stated in some rows and not others, as once, few, many or a class when expanded.

V gene: TRBV27
J gene: TRBJ1-2
D gene: .
clone size: .
CDR3 DNA: TGTGCCAGCAGTTTCAGCTTCATTCGTCCCGGGGACTATGGCTACACCTTC
CDR3 protein: CASSFSFIRPGDYGYTF

V gene: TRBV7-2
J gene: TRBJ2-1
D gene: .
clone size: few
CDR3 DNA: TGTGCCAGCAGCTCCCGACTATCCCGGGACACGGAGCAGTTCTTC
CDR3 protein: CASSSRLSRDTEQFF

V gene: TRBV2
J gene: TRBJ1-2
D gene: .
clone size: .
CDR3 DNA: TGTGCCAGCAGTGAAGTGGCAGGAAATAACTATGGCTACACCTTC
CDR3 protein: CASSEVAGNNYGYTF

V gene: TRBV14
J gene: TRBJ2-6
D gene: .
clone size: .
CDR3 DNA: TGTGCCAGCAGCCCCTCCGGCAGAGGGGGGGCCAACGTCCTGACTTTC
CDR3 protein: CASSPSGRGGANVLTF

V gene: TRBV7-2
J gene: TRBJ2-4
D gene: .
clone size: .
CDR3 DNA: TGTGCCAGCAGTCGGGAACAGGGATCGGCCAAAAACATTCAGTACTTC
CDR3 protein: CASSREQGSAKNIQYF

V gene: TRBV11-1
J gene: TRBJ2-7
D gene: .
clone size: .
CDR3 DNA: TGTGCCAGCAGCATGACACCAATTACCTACGAGCAGTACTTC
CDR3 protein: CASSMTPITYEQYF

V gene: TRBV5-1
J gene: TRBJ2-7
D gene: TRBD1
clone size: .
CDR3 DNA: TGCGCCAGCAGCTTGGGGGTAGCAGGGGGTAACTCCTACGAGCAGTACTTC
CDR3 protein: CASSLGVAGGNSYEQYF

V gene: TRBV7-2
J gene: TRBJ1-1
D gene: .
clone size: .
CDR3 DNA: TGTGCCAGCAGCCCTTATCGCCCGGGTGAAGCTTTCTTT
CDR3 protein: CASSPYRPGEAFF

V gene: TRBV19
J gene: TRBJ1-1
D gene: .
clone size: .
CDR3 DNA: TGTGCCAGTAAGGTAGGGGCGGAACTGAACACTGAAGCTTTCTTT
CDR3 protein: CASKVGAELNTEAFF

V gene: TRBV27
J gene: TRBJ2-2
D gene: .
clone size: .
CDR3 DNA: TGTGCCAGCAGTTTATACAGGGACACCGGGGAGCTGTTTTTT
CDR3 protein: CASSLYRDTGELFF

V gene: TRBV9
J gene: TRBJ2-6
D gene: TRBD1
clone size: .
CDR3 DNA: TGTGCCAGCAGCGTAGGGGTTGACAGGGTGGGCTCTGGGGCCAACGTCCTGACTTTC
CDR3 protein: CASSVGVDRVGSGANVLTF

V gene: TRBV6-5
J gene: TRBJ1-2
D gene: .
clone size: .
CDR3 DNA: TGTGCCAGCAGCCAAGGAGGGCACTATGGCTACACCTTC
CDR3 protein: CASSQGGHYGYTF

V gene: TRBV23-1
J gene: TRBJ1-2
D gene: .
clone size: .
CDR3 DNA: TGCGCCAGCAGTCAATCGATCCAGAACCTGCTAGCTAACTATGGCTACACCTTC
CDR3 protein: CASSQSIQNLLANYGYTF

V gene: TRBV28
J gene: TRBJ2-7
D gene: TRBD2
clone size: .
CDR3 DNA: TGTGCCAGCAGTGGACTAGCGGGAGTAGGCGAGCAGTACTTC
CDR3 protein: CASSGLAGVGEQYF

V gene: TRBV7-3
J gene: TRBJ2-5
D gene: .
clone size: .
CDR3 DNA: TGTGCCAGCAGCCGTCGAACAGGGCGAAGGAAAGAGACCCAGTACTTC
CDR3 protein: CASSRRTGRRKETQYF

V gene: TRBV25-1
J gene: TRBJ1-1
D gene: .
clone size: .
CDR3 DNA: TGTGCCAGCAGTGATTTCAACAGTGAAGCTTTCTTT
CDR3 protein: CASSDFNSEAFF

V gene: TRBV9
J gene: TRBJ2-7
D gene: TRBD2
clone size: .
CDR3 DNA: TGTGCCTCCAGCGGGGGAGGACCCACCTACGAGCAGTACTTC
CDR3 protein: CASSGGGPTYEQYF

V gene: TRBV7-9
J gene: TRBJ2-7
D gene: TRBD1
clone size: .
CDR3 DNA: TGTGCCAGCAGCGCCCCCGGAGGACAGGGATTCTACGAGCAGTACTTC
CDR3 protein: CASSAPGGQGFYEQYF

V gene: TRBV7-9
J gene: TRBJ1-2
D gene: .
clone size: .
CDR3 DNA: TGTGCCAGCAGCTTAGGCCGGAGCAAACCGAGGGGCTACACCTTC
CDR3 protein: CASSLGRSKPRGYTF

V gene: TRBV10-2
J gene: TRBJ2-3
D gene: TRBD1
clone size: once
CDR3 DNA: TGCGCCAGCAGCCGGGACAGGGCAACAGATACGCAGTATTTT
CDR3 protein: CASSRDRATDTQYF

V gene: TRBV27
J gene: TRBJ2-1
D gene: .
clone size: .
CDR3 DNA: TGTGCCAGCAGCCATGGTCGGGTTAGGGGCTCCTACAATGAGCAGTTCTTC
CDR3 protein: CASSHGRVRGSYNEQFF

V gene: TRBV18
J gene: TRBJ1-5
D gene: TRBD1
clone size: .
CDR3 DNA: TGTGCCAGCTCACCAGGACAGGGGGGTAATCAGCCCCAGCATTTT
CDR3 protein: CASSPGQGGNQPQHF

V gene: TRBV11-2
J gene: TRBJ1-1
D gene: .
clone size: .
CDR3 DNA: TGTGCCAGCAGCCCCGGGGAGAACACTGAAGCTTTCTTT
CDR3 protein: CASSPGENTEAFF

V gene: TRBV7-2
J gene: TRBJ2-5
D gene: TRBD1
clone size: .
CDR3 DNA: TGTGCCAGCAGCTTAGGAACAGGGGTACAAGAGACCCAGTACTTC
CDR3 protein: CASSLGTGVQETQYF

V gene: TRBV20-1
J gene: TRBJ1-1
D gene: TRBD1
clone size: .
CDR3 DNA: TGCAGTGCTTGTGGGGGCGGAGGGGGCCCTAACACTGAAGCTTTCTTT
CDR3 protein: CSACGGGGGPNTEAFF

V gene: TRBV29-1
J gene: TRBJ2-3
D gene: .
clone size: .
CDR3 DNA: TGCAGCGTTCGTTCCGGGACTAGCACAGATACGCAGTATTTT
CDR3 protein: CSVRSGTSTDTQYF

V gene: TRBV7-6
J gene: TRBJ2-7
D gene: .
clone size: .
CDR3 DNA: TGTGCCAGCAGCTTAGGAGGGAGCGAGCAGTACTTC
CDR3 protein: CASSLGGSEQYF

V gene: TRBV19
J gene: TRBJ1-3
D gene: .
clone size: .
CDR3 DNA: TGTGCCAGTAGTTTCCTTAGACAGATCTCTGGAAACACCATATATTTT
CDR3 protein: CASSFLRQISGNTIYF

V gene: TRBV5-4
J gene: TRBJ2-3
D gene: TRBD2
clone size: .
CDR3 DNA: TGTGCCAGCAGCACACCAGGGACTAGCGGGAGAGGCTCCGGCACAGATACGCAGTATTTT
CDR3 protein: CASSTPGTSGRGSGTDTQYF

V gene: TRBV11-3
J gene: TRBJ2-1
D gene: .
clone size: .
CDR3 DNA: TGTGCCAGCAGCGTCGGAGAACACCGAAAGCAGTTCTTC
CDR3 protein: CASSVGEHRKQFF

V gene: TRBV6-5
J gene: TRBJ2-7
D gene: TRBD1
clone size: once
CDR3 DNA: TGTGCCAGCAGTCCCCGGGACAGGCAATACTACGAGCAGTACTTC
CDR3 protein: CASSPRDRQYYEQYF

V gene: TRBV28
J gene: TRBJ2-7
D gene: TRBD2
clone size: .
CDR3 DNA: TGTGCCAGCAGTGGGAGCGCGGGAGGCCAGGCCGAGCAGTACTTC
CDR3 protein: CASSGSAGGQAEQYF

V gene: TRBV7-6
J gene: TRBJ1-1
D gene: .
clone size: .
CDR3 DNA: TGTGCCAGCAGCTTAGACAGCCTAATGAACACTGAAGCTTTCTTT
CDR3 protein: CASSLDSLMNTEAFF

V gene: TRBV28
J gene: TRBJ2-1
D gene: TRBD2
clone size: once
CDR3 DNA: TGTGCCAGCAAACGGCTAGCGGGAGTCAATGAGCAGTTCTTC
CDR3 protein: CASKRLAGVNEQFF

V gene: TRBV11-2
J gene: TRBJ2-7
D gene: .
clone size: .
CDR3 DNA: TGTGCCAGCAGTCCACTGGCTTGGCAGGCCTCCTACGAGCAGTACTTC
CDR3 protein: CASSPLAWQASYEQYF

V gene: TRBV6-2/TRBV6-3
J gene: TRBJ2-7
D gene: TRBD2
clone size: .
CDR3 DNA: TGTGCCAGCAGTTCCTTCGGAATAGCGGGATCCTCCTACGAGCAGTACTTC
CDR3 protein: CASSSFGIAGSSYEQYF

V gene: TRBV20-1
J gene: TRBJ1-6
D gene: .
clone size: once
CDR3 DNA: TGCAGTGCTAGTTTTACCGGGGGATATTCACCCCTCCACTTT
CDR3 protein: CSASFTGGYSPLHF

V gene: TRBV2
J gene: TRBJ2-1
D gene: .
clone size: .
CDR3 DNA: TGTGCCAGCCCGGAGGGTTGGAGGACCAATGAGCAGTTCTTC
CDR3 protein: CASPEGWRTNEQFF

V gene: TRBV5-4
J gene: TRBJ2-5
D gene: TRBD1
clone size: .
CDR3 DNA: TGTGCCAGCAGCTTGGTCGGGACAGCCAAAGAGACCCAGTACTTC
CDR3 protein: CASSLVGTAKETQYF

V gene: TRBV4-2
J gene: TRBJ1-1
D gene: TRBD1
clone size: .
CDR3 DNA: TGTGCCAGCAGCCAGGATCTCGCCGGACAGGGAGAAGCTTTCTTT
CDR3 protein: CASSQDLAGQGEAFF

V gene: TRBV19
J gene: TRBJ1-1
D gene: .
clone size: .
CDR3 DNA: TGTGCCAGCAGTATAGGAGACAGGATAAACACTGAAGCTTTCTTT
CDR3 protein: CASSIGDRINTEAFF

V gene: TRBV27
J gene: TRBJ1-5
D gene: .
clone size: .
CDR3 DNA: TGTGCCAGCAGCCATAACAGGTACAATCAGCCCCAGCATTTT
CDR3 protein: CASSHNRYNQPQHF

V gene: TRBV5-1
J gene: TRBJ2-1
D gene: .
clone size: once
CDR3 DNA: TGCGCCAGCAGCTTGGACCTAGGGGGAAGCTCCTACAATGAGCAGTTCTTC
CDR3 protein: CASSLDLGGSSYNEQFF

V gene: TRBV13
J gene: TRBJ2-7
D gene: TRBD2
clone size: .
CDR3 DNA: TGTGCCAGCAGCATCACTAGCGGGACGACCTACGAGCAGTACTTC
CDR3 protein: CASSITSGTTYEQYF

V gene: TRBV4-1
J gene: TRBJ2-7
D gene: TRBD2
clone size: .
CDR3 DNA: TGCGCCAGCAGCCAACAGGGGACTAGTCTGAGGGAGCAGTACTTC
CDR3 protein: CASSQQGTSLREQYF

V gene: TRBV7-2
J gene: TRBJ2-5
D gene: TRBD2
clone size: .
CDR3 DNA: TGTGCCAGCAGCAAAAACCCGGGACTAGCTACGGAGACCCAGTACTTC
CDR3 protein: CASSKNPGLATETQYF

V gene: TRBV14
J gene: TRBJ1-1
D gene: .
clone size: .
CDR3 DNA: TGTGCCAGCAGCCTAGCCGGGACACGGAACACTGAAGCTTTCTTT
CDR3 protein: CASSLAGTRNTEAFF

V gene: TRBV25-1
J gene: TRBJ1-4
D gene: .
clone size: .
CDR3 DNA: TGTGCCAGCAGTGAATCGAGGGTACGGGAAAAACTGTTTTTT
CDR3 protein: CASSESRVREKLFF